Following are 4 T cell receptor beta chains from one sample sequenced in a study of blood T cells in healthy people across ages (dated by TCRdb to 2013 to 2016). Libraries were constructed by 5' RACE. Instrument on record: Illumina HiSeq 2500. A second roughly 6 to 12 cycle PCR used a sample-barcoded 5' primer and a J-beta primer mix. The public reads were reanalyzed by TCRdb: fastp trimming at Q25, MiXCR alignment, in-frame beta chains only. Identical CDR3 protein sequences are pooled into one entry, listed with their most common genes and DNA. A total of roughly 1.6 million distinct CDR3 sequences appear in this sample, roughly 32% of them only once. The ten most abundant clones make up roughly 10% of the sample. Source material: blood. The receptors come from a woman aged 25 to 45 in good health.

In regard to this clonotype: A much larger clone sits a single nucleotide away, making a read error possible. J is TRBJ2-1 and V is TRBV6-6; D perhaps matches TRBD1 (5 bases). The V gene's germline CDR1 is MNHNY and CDR2 SVGAGI (reference sequence). This CDR3 has 15 amino acids. The CDR3 sequence: CASNGAGRSHNEQFF. DNA for the CDR3: TGTGCCAGCAATGGGGCAGGGCGCTCCCACAATGAGCAGTTCTTC.

This clonotype has just a few counts. The rearrangement uses TRBV5-1 and TRBJ1-2, with 11 bases fitting TRBD1. After removal of 4 bases from V and 8 bases from J, the junction contained 4 bases not matched to a gene. This CDR3 has 13 amino acids. Germline loops: CDR1 SGHRS, CDR2 YFSETQ. CDR3 in DNA: TGCGCCAGCAGCCAGGACAGGGGGCACGGCTACACCTTC. Translation gives CASSQDRGHGYTF.

As DNA, the CDR3 is TGTGCCAGCAGCCAAAATCCGGGGAGCAATCAGCCCCAGCATTTT. Amino acids: CASSQNPGSNQPQHF. The chain employs TRBV4-2 and TRBJ1-5, with unresolved D. Trimming cost V 2 bases and J 1 base, with 9 bases left between them. Germline values: CDR1 LGHNA, CDR2 YNFKEQ. CDR3 length: 15 amino acids.

This clonotype has a count of ten or more. V gene TRBV5-1 combines with J gene TRBJ1-2; possible D gene TRBD1, 6 bases. There are 15 residues in the CDR3. Germline-derived CDR1 and CDR2 are SGHRS and YFSETQ. V was clipped by 0 bases and J by 2 bases, with 11 bases between them. The CDR3 is CASSLVDSGNYGYTF. CDR3 nucleotides: TGCGCCAGCAGCTTGGTGGACAGTGGCAACTATGGCTACACCTTC.